The rows below give T cell receptor beta chains drawn from one sample of a study of cytomegalovirus exposure and HLA in healthy donors. TCRdb keeps only in-frame clones here, not all; method: immunoSEQ multiplex PCR. This table holds some 130,000 clones. What was sequenced was PBMCs. Every receptor here comes from a man aged 18 to 29 in good health and CMV-seronegative. Both conserved end residues are part of each CDR3. The order of the fields is J gene, V gene, D gene, CDR3 protein, CDR3 DNA. A D gene is named only where the DNA matches it firmly.

J: TRBJ2-3; V: TRBV28; D: TRBD2; CDR3: CASSLTSGIVGTQYF; DNA: TGTGCCAGCAGCCTCACTAGCGGGATTGTCGGTACGCAGTATTTT
J: TRBJ2-5; V: TRBV15; D: -; CDR3: CATSRDLAEETQYF; DNA: TGTGCCACCAGCAGAGATCTGGCAGAAGAGACCCAGTACTTC
J: TRBJ1-3; V: TRBV5-1; D: TRBD1; CDR3: CASSLDRGSGNTIYF; DNA: TGCGCCAGCAGCTTGGACAGGGGGAGTGGAAACACCATATATTTT
J: TRBJ2-7; V: TRBV4-3; D: TRBD2; CDR3: CASSLRTSGSYEQYF; DNA: TGCGCCAGCAGCCTCAGGACTAGCGGCTCCTACGAGCAGTACTTC
J: TRBJ2-5; V: TRBV7-8; D: -; CDR3: CASSFPGPRETQYF; DNA: TGTGCCAGCAGCTTTCCGGGTCCCCGAGAGACCCAGTACTTC
J: TRBJ2-7; V: TRBV7-2; D: -; CDR3: CASSLVQGEPYEQYF; DNA: TGTGCCAGCAGCTTAGTACAGGGTGAGCCCTACGAGCAGTACTTC
J: TRBJ1-1; V: TRBV9; D: TRBD1; CDR3: CASSGGTANTEAFF; DNA: TGTGCCAGCAGCGGGGGGACAGCAAACACTGAAGCTTTCTTT
J: TRBJ2-2; V: TRBV30; D: TRBD2; CDR3: CAWTGTIHTGELFF; DNA: TGTGCCTGGACCGGGACTATACACACCGGGGAGCTGTTTTTT
J: TRBJ2-5; V: TRBV28; D: TRBD1; CDR3: CASSPGQGLFETQYF; DNA: TGTGCCAGCAGTCCGGGACAGGGTCTCTTCGAGACCCAGTACTTC
J: TRBJ2-3; V: TRBV27; D: -; CDR3: CASKVGVGDTQYF; DNA: TGTGCCAGCAAAGTCGGGGTAGGGGATACGCAGTATTTT
J: TRBJ1-2; V: TRBV5-4; D: -; CDR3: CASSWVGPSYGYTF; DNA: TGTGCCAGCAGCTGGGTGGGGCCCAGCTATGGCTACACCTTC
J: TRBJ2-7; V: TRBV10-3; D: -; CDR3: CAISGSNVPITPLMSYEQYF; DNA: TGTGCCATCAGTGGGTCCAACGTCCCAATTACTCCGCTAATGTCCTACGAGCAGTACTTC
J: TRBJ1-5; V: TRBV7-2; D: TRBD1; CDR3: CASSQGQGNQPQHF; DNA: TGTGCCAGCAGCCAAGGACAGGGCAATCAGCCCCAGCATTTT
J: TRBJ1-2; V: TRBV29-1; D: -; CDR3: CSGGRPGGYGYTF; DNA: TGCAGCGGGGGACGGCCGGGAGGCTATGGCTACACCTTC
J: TRBJ1-1; V: TRBV1; D: -; CDR3: CTSPGQRNTEAFF; DNA: TGCACCAGCCCGGGACAGAGAAACACTGAAGCTTTCTTT
J: TRBJ2-1; V: TRBV5-4; D: TRBD2; CDR3: CASSRTSGISYNEQFF; DNA: TGTGCCAGCAGCCGGACTAGCGGGATATCCTACAATGAGCAGTTCTTC
J: TRBJ1-2; V: TRBV9; D: -; CDR3: CASSVEGQGRANYGYTF; DNA: TGTGCCAGCAGCGTAGAGGGCCAGGGCCGAGCTAACTATGGCTACACCTTC
J: TRBJ2-1; V: TRBV18; D: TRBD1; CDR3: CASSPKAGGDDYNEQFF; DNA: TGTGCCAGCTCACCCAAGGCAGGGGGCGATGACTACAATGAGCAGTTCTTC
J: TRBJ1-5; V: TRBV28; D: TRBD1; CDR3: CASRSGQVNQPQHF; DNA: TGTGCCAGCCGGAGTGGACAGGTAAATCAGCCCCAGCATTTT
J: TRBJ1-5; V: TRBV7-2; D: -; CDR3: CASSARTPLGNQPQHF; DNA: TGTGCCAGCAGCGCAAGGACTCCCCTGGGCAATCAGCCCCAGCATTTT
J: TRBJ2-3; V: TRBV14; D: -; CDR3: CASSPHRQDTQYF; DNA: TGTGCCAGCAGCCCCCACCGACAGGATACGCAGTATTTT
J: TRBJ1-4; V: TRBV9; D: -; CDR3: CASSVGGSDEKLFF; DNA: TGTGCCAGCAGCGTAGGGGGCTCAGATGAAAAACTGTTTTTT
J: TRBJ2-2; V: TRBV15; D: -; CDR3: CATSREIATANTGELFF; DNA: TGTGCCACCAGCAGAGAAATAGCGACCGCGAACACCGGGGAGCTGTTTTTT
J: TRBJ2-2; V: TRBV7-6; D: TRBD2; CDR3: CASSLAGRADTGELFF; DNA: TGTGCCAGCAGCTTAGCCGGGAGGGCCGACACCGGGGAGCTGTTTTTT
J: TRBJ1-4; V: TRBV29-1; D: TRBD1; CDR3: CSVEVPGTGVWKLFF; DNA: TGCAGCGTTGAAGTCCCCGGGACAGGGGTCTGGAAACTGTTTTTT
J: TRBJ2-2; V: TRBV19; D: TRBD2; CDR3: CASSIKPGLAGGPRNTGELFF; DNA: TGTGCCAGTAGTATCAAACCGGGACTAGCGGGAGGGCCTCGGAACACCGGGGAGCTGTTTTTT
J: TRBJ1-1; V: TRBV29-1; D: TRBD1; CDR3: CSVARDRVMNTEAFF; DNA: TGCAGCGTTGCCCGGGACAGAGTCATGAACACTGAAGCTTTCTTT
J: TRBJ2-3; V: TRBV28; D: -; CDR3: CASSWKTGDVTDTQYF; DNA: TGTGCCAGCAGTTGGAAGACAGGAGACGTCACAGATACGCAGTATTTT
J: TRBJ1-3; V: TRBV5-5; D: TRBD1; CDR3: CASSRQGYSGGNTIYF; DNA: TGTGCCAGCAGCCGACAGGGCTATTCGGGAGGAAACACCATATATTTT
J: TRBJ2-7; V: TRBV7-9; D: -; CDR3: CASSSPSTYEQYF; DNA: TGTGCCAGCAGCTCACCCTCAACCTACGAGCAGTACTTC
J: TRBJ2-3; V: TRBV4-1; D: TRBD2; CDR3: CASSQGTSGYSTDTQYF; DNA: TGCGCCAGCAGCCAAGGTACTAGCGGTTATAGCACAGATACGCAGTATTTT
J: TRBJ1-1; V: TRBV6-5; D: TRBD1; CDR3: CASSYRAHRGAAEAFF; DNA: TGTGCCAGCAGTTACCGCGCGCACAGGGGCGCTGCTGAAGCTTTCTTT
J: TRBJ2-7; V: TRBV6-5; D: TRBD2; CDR3: CASSYTTSGAYEQYF; DNA: TGTGCCAGCAGTTACACAACTAGCGGGGCCTACGAGCAGTACTTC
J: TRBJ2-7; V: TRBV6-5; D: -; CDR3: CASSSYEGRDEQYF; DNA: TGTGCCAGCAGTTCCTACGAGGGTCGGGACGAGCAGTACTTC
J: TRBJ2-2; V: TRBV27; D: TRBD2; CDR3: CASRPRTSGSHANTGELFF; DNA: TGTGCCAGCCGGCCCCGGACTAGCGGGAGTCACGCGAACACCGGGGAGCTGTTTTTT
J: TRBJ2-1; V: TRBV11-2; D: -; CDR3: CASSLTEYNEQFF; DNA: TGTGCCAGCAGTTTGACTGAGTACAATGAGCAGTTCTTC
J: TRBJ1-2; V: TRBV7-2; D: -; CDR3: CASSPGATTLNYGYTF; DNA: TGTGCCAGCAGCCCAGGGGCTACAACCCTTAACTATGGCTACACCTTC
J: TRBJ1-3; V: TRBV30; D: -; CDR3: CAWSVLGGSGNTIYF; DNA: TGTGCCTGGAGTGTACTCGGGGGGTCTGGAAACACCATATATTTT
J: TRBJ1-4; V: TRBV30; D: -; CDR3: CAWSWGVRTTTTNEKLFF; DNA: TGTGCCTGGAGTTGGGGGGTCCGGACAACTACAACTAATGAAAAACTGTTTTTT
J: TRBJ1-1; V: TRBV9; D: -; CDR3: CASSGGGKGEAFF; DNA: TGTGCCAGCAGCGGGGGGGGGAAGGGTGAAGCTTTCTTT
J: TRBJ2-3; V: TRBV7-2; D: -; CDR3: CASSLFWESSTDTQYF; DNA: TGTGCCAGCAGCTTATTTTGGGAGTCCAGCACAGATACGCAGTATTTT
J: TRBJ2-1; V: TRBV6-5; D: -; CDR3: CASSYGNQEDEQFF; DNA: TGTGCCAGCAGTTACGGTAACCAGGAGGATGAGCAGTTCTTC
J: TRBJ2-5; V: TRBV29-1; D: -; CDR3: CSVYFGETQYF; DNA: TGCAGCGTCTATTTCGGAGAGACCCAGTACTTC
J: TRBJ1-4; V: TRBV7-2; D: TRBD1; CDR3: CASSSQGEGEKLFF; DNA: TGTGCCAGCAGCTCACAGGGGGAAGGTGAAAAACTGTTTTTT
J: TRBJ2-7; V: TRBV27; D: TRBD2; CDR3: CASSLRLAGAYEQYF; DNA: TGTGCCAGCAGTCTAAGACTAGCGGGGGCCTACGAGCAGTACTTC
J: TRBJ2-3; V: TRBV10-3; D: TRBD2; CDR3: CAISEPEGLAGGGTQYF; DNA: TGTGCCATCAGTGAGCCCGAGGGACTAGCGGGGGGGGGTACGCAGTATTTT
J: TRBJ2-5; V: TRBV7-2; D: TRBD2; CDR3: CASSLISAGGHF; DNA: TGTGCCAGCAGCTTAATATCAGCGGGGGGCCACTTC